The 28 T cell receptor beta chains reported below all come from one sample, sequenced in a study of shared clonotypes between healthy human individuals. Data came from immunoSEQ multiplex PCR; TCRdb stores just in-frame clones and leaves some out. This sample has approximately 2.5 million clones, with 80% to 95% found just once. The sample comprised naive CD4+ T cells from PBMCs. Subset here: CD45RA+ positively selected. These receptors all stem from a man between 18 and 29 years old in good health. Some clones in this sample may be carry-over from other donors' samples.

The DNA for the CDR3 is TGTGCCAGCAGCCAGGGGGGACCATCCTACAATGAGCAGTTCTTC. Amino acids: CASSQGGPSYNEQFF. The V gene is TRBV4-2, the J gene TRBJ2-1, with D perhaps TRBD2 (6 bases). V lost 3 bases and J 1 base, leaving 10 bases between the germline ends. This CDR3 region has 15 residues. CDR1 and CDR2 (germline): LGHNA, YNFKEQ.

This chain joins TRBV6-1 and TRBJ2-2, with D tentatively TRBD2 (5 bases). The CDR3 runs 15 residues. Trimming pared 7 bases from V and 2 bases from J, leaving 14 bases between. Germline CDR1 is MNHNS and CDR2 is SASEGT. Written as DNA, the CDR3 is TGTGCCAGCATTTTCCCAGCGGCCAACACCGGGGAGCTGTTTTTT. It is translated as CASIFPAANTGELFF.

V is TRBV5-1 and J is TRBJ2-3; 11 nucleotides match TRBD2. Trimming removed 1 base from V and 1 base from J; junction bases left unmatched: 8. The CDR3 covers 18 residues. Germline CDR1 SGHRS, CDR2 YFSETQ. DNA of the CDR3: TGCGCCAGCAGCTTGTCCACTAGCGGGAGTTTTGGCACAGATACGCAGTATTTT. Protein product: CASSLSTSGSFGTDTQYF.

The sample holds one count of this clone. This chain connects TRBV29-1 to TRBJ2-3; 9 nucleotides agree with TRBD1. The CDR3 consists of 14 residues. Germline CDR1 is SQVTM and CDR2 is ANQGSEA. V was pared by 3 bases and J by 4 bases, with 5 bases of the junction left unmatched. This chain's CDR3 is CSVEAQGAADTQYF. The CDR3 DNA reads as TGCAGCGTTGAGGCACAGGGGGCAGCAGATACGCAGTATTTT.

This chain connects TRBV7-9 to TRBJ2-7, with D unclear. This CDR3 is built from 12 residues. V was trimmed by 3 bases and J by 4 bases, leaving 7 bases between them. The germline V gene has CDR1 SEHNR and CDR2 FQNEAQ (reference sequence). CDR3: CASSFLLYEQYF. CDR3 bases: TGTGCCAGCAGCTTCCTCTTGTACGAGCAGTACTTC.

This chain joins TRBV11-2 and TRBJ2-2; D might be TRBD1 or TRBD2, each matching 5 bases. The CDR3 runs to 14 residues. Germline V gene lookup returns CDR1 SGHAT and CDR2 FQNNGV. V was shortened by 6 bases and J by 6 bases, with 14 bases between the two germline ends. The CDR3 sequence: CASRRGWGSGELFF. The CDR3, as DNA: TGTGCCAGCAGGAGGGGATGGGGTTCCGGGGAGCTGTTTTTT.

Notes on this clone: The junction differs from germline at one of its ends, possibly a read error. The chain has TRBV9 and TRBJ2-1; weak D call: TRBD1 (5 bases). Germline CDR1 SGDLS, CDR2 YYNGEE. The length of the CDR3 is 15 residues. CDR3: CASSVRGSSDNEQFF. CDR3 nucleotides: TGTGCCAGCAGCGTTAGGGGCTCCTCCGACAATGAGCAGTTCTTC. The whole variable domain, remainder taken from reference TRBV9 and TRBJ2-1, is DSGVTQTPKHLITATGQRVTLRCSPRSGDLSVYWYQQSLDQGLQFLIQYYNGEERAKGNILERFSAQQFPDLHSELNLSSLELGDSALYFCASSVRGSSDNEQFFGPGTRLTVL.

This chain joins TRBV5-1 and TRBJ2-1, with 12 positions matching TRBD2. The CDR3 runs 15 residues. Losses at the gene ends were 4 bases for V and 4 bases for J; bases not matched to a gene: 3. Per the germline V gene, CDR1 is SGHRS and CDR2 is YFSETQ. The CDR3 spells CASSTTSGRYNEQFF. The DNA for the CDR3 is TGCGCCAGCAGCACTACTAGCGGGAGGTACAATGAGCAGTTCTTC.

The CDR3 DNA reads TGTGCCAGCAGTTTAATGACTAGCGGGAGGGGCCGGTTCTTC. Translation gives CASSLMTSGRGRFF. The V gene is TRBV28, the J gene TRBJ2-1, with 14 bases that match TRBD2. V lost 2 bases to trimming and J lost 15 bases; unmatched junction nucleotides: 6. From germline, CDR1 is MDHEN and CDR2 SYDVKM. The CDR3 is 14 residues long.

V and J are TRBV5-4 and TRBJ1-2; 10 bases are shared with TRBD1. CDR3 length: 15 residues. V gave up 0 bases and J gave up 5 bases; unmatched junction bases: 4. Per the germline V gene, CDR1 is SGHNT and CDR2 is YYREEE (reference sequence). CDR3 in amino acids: CASSLGGQGRYGYTF. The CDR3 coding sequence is TGTGCCAGCAGCTTGGGGGGACAGGGGAGGTATGGCTACACCTTC.

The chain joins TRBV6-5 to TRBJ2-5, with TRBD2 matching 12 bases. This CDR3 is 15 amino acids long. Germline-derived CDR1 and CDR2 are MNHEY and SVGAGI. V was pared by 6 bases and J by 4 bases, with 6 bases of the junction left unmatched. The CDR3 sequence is CASRRRLAGAETQYF. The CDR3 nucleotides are TGTGCCAGCAGACGCCGACTAGCGGGGGCAGAGACCCAGTACTTC.

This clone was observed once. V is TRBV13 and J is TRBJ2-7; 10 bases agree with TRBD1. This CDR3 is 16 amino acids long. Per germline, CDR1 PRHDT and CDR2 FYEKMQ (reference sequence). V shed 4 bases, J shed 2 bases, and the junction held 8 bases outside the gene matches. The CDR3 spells CASSSSGTGVAYEQYF. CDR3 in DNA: TGTGCCAGCAGCTCCTCCGGGACAGGGGTAGCCTACGAGCAGTACTTC.

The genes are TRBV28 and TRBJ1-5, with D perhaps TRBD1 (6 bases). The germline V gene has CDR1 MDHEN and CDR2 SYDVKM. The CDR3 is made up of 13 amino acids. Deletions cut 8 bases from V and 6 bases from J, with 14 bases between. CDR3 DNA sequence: TGTGCCAGCGGTCCAACAGGGTTTCAGCCCCAGCATTTT. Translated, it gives CASGPTGFQPQHF.

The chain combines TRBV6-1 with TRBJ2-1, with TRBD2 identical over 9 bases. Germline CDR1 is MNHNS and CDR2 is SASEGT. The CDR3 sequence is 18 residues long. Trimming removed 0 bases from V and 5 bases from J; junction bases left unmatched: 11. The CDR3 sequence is CASSEASTEREAHNEQFF. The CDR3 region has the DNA TGTGCCAGCAGTGAAGCTTCTACCGAGCGGGAGGCGCACAATGAGCAGTTCTTC.

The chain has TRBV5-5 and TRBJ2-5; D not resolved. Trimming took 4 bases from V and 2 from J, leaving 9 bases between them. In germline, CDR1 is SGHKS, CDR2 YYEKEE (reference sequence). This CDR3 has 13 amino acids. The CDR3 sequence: CASSARSQETQYF. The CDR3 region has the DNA TGTGCCAGCAGCGCCCGATCACAAGAGACCCAGTACTTC.

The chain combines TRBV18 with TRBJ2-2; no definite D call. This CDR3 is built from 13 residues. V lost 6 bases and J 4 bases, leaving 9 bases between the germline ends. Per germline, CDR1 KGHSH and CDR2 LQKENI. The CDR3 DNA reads TGTGCCAGCTCGAGCAAGGGCACCGGGGAGCTGTTTTTT. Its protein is CASSSKGTGELFF.

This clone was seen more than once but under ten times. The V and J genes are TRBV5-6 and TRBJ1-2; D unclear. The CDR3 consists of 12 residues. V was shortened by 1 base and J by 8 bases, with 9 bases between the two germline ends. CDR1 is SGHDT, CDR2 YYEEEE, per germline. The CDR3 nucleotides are TGTGCCAGCAGCTTGTCCCCAAACGGCTACACCTTC. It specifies CASSLSPNGYTF.

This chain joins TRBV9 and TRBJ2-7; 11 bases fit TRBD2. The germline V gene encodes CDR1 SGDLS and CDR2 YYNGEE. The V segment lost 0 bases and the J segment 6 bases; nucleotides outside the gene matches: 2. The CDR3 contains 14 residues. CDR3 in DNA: TGTGCCAGCAGCGTAGGACTAGCGGGAACCGAGCAGTACTTC. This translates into CASSVGLAGTEQYF.

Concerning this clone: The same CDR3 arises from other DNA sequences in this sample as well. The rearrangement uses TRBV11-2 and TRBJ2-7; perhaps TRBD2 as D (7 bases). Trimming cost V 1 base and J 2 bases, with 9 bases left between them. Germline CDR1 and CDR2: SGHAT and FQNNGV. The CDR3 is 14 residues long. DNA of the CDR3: TGTGCCAGCAGCTTAGCGGGGGGCCCCTACGAGCAGTACTTC. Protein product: CASSLAGGPYEQYF.

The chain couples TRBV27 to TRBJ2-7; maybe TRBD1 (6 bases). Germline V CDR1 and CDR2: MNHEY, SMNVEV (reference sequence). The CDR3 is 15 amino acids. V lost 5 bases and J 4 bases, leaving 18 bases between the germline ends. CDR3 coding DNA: TGTGCCAGCAGTAGCTCCGGGACAACCTATTACGAGCAGTACTTC. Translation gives CASSSSGTTYYEQYF.

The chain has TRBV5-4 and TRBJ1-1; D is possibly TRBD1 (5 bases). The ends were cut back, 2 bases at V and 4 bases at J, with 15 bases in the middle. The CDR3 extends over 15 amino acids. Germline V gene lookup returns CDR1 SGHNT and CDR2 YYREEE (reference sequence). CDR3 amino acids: CASSLGEGRGTEAFF. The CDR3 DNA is TGTGCCAGCAGCTTAGGAGAAGGGAGGGGCACTGAAGCTTTCTTT. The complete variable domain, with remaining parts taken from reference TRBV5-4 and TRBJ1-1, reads ETGVTQSPTHLIKTRGQQVTLRCSSQSGHNTVSWYQQALGQGPQFIFQYYREEENGRGNFPPRFSGLQFPNYSSELNVNALELDDSALYLCASSLGEGRGTEAFFGQGTRLTVV.

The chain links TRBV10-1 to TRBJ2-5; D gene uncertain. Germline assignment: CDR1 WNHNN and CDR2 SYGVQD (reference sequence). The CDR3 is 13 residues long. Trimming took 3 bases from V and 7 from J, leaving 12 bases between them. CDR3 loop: CASSENTRGTQYF. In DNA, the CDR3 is TGCGCCAGCAGTGAAAATACGCGAGGGACCCAGTACTTC.

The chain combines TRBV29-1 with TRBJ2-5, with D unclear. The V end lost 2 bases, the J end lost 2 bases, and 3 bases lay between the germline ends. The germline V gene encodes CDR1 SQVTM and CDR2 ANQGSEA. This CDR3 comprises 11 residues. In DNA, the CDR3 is TGCAGCGTTGAAAAACAAGAGACCCAGTACTTC. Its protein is CSVEKQETQYF.

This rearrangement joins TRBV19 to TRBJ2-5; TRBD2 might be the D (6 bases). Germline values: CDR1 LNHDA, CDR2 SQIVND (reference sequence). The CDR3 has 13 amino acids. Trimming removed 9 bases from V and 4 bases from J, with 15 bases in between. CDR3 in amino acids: CASGPLGGETQYF. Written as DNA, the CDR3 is TGTGCCAGCGGACCCTTGGGGGGAGAGACCCAGTACTTC.

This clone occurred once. DNA for the CDR3: TGTGCCAGCAGCTTAATAGGGACAGGGTCCACTGAAGCTTTCTTT. This codes for CASSLIGTGSTEAFF. This chain joins TRBV7-9 and TRBJ1-1; 9 bases line up with TRBD1. V shed 2 bases, J shed 4 bases, and the junction held 5 bases outside the gene matches. CDR3 length equals 15 residues. The V gene's germline CDR1 is SEHNR and CDR2 FQNEAQ (reference sequence). The variable domain in full, completed from reference TRBV7-9 and TRBJ1-1, reads DTGVSQNPRHKITKRGQNVTFRCDPISEHNRLYWYRQTLGQGPEFLTYFQNEAQLEKSRLLSDRFSAERPKGSFSTLEIQRTEQGDSAMYLCASSLIGTGSTEAFFGQGTRLTVV.

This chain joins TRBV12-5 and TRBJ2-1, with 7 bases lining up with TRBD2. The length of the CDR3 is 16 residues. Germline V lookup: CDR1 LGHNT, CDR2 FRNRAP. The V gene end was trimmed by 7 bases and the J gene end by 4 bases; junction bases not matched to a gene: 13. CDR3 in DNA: TGTGCTAGTGCCAGCCGCCGGGCTAGCGGATACAATGAGCAGTTCTTC. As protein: CASASRRASGYNEQFF.

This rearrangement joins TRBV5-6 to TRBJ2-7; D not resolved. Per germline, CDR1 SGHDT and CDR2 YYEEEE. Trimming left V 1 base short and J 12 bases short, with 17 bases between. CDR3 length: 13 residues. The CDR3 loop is CASSLSAAYSWYF. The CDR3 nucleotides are TGTGCCAGCAGCTTGTCTGCTGCCTATAGTTGGTACTTC.

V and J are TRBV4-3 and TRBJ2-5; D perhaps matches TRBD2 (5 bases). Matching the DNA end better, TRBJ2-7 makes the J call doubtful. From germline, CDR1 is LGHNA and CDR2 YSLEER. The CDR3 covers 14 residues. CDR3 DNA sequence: TGCGCCAGCAGCCAAAGGGTCGGAGGCTACGAGCAGTACTTC. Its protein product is CASSQRVGGYEQYF.